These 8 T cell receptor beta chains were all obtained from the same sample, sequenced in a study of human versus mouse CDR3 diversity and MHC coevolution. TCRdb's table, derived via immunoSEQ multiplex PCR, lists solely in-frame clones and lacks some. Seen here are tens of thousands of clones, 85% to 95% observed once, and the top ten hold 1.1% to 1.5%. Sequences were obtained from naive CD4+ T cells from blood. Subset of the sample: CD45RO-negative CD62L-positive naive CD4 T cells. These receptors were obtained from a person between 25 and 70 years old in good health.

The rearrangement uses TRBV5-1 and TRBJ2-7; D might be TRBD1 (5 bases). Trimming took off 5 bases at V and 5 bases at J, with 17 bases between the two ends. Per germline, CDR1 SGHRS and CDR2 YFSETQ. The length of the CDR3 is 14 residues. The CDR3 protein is CASREQGLSNEQYF. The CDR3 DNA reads TGCGCCAGCAGGGAGCAGGGTCTTTCCAACGAGCAGTACTTC.

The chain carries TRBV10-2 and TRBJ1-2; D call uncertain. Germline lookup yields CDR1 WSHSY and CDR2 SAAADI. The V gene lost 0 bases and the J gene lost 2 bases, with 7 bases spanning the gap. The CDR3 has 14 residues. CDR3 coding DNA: TGCGCCAGCAGTGAGTCATGGAGAAACTATGGCTACACCTTC. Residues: CASSESWRNYGYTF.

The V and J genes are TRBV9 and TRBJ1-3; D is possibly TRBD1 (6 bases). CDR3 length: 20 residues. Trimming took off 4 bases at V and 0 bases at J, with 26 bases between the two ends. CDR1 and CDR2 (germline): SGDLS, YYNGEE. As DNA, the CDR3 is TGTGCCAGCAGCTTTCTTCCGAGGCAACAGGGAGAGGACTCTGGAAACACCATATATTTT. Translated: CASSFLPRQQGEDSGNTIYF.

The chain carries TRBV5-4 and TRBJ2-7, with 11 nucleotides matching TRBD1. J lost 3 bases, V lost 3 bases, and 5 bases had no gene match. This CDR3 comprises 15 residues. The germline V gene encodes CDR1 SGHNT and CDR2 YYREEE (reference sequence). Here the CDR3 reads CASSSGTGGSYEQYF. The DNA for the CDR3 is TGTGCCAGCAGCTCCGGGACAGGGGGGAGCTACGAGCAGTACTTC.

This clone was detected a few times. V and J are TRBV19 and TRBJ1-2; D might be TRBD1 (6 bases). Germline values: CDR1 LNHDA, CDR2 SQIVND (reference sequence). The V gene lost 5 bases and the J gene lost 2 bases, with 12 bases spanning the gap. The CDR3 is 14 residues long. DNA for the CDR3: TGTGCCAGTAGTCTCCGGACAGCCAACTATGGCTACACCTTC. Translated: CASSLRTANYGYTF.

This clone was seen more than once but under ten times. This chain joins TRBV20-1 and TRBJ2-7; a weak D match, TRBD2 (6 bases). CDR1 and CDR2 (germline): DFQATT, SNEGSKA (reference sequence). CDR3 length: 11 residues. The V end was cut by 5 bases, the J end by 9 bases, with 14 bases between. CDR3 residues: CSAGAQEGQYF. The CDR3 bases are TGCAGTGCTGGCGCCCAGGAGGGGCAGTACTTC.

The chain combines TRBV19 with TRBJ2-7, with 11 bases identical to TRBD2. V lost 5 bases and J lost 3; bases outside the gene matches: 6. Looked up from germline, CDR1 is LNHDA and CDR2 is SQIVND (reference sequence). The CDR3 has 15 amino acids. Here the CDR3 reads CASSYSGTSGYEQYF. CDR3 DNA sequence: TGTGCCAGTAGTTACTCCGGGACTAGCGGCTACGAGCAGTACTTC.

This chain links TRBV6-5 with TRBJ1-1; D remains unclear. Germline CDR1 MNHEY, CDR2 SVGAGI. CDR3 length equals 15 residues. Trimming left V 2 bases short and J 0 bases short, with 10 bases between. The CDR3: CASSYARDMNTEAFF. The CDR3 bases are TGTGCCAGCAGTTACGCCCGGGATATGAACACTGAAGCTTTCTTT.